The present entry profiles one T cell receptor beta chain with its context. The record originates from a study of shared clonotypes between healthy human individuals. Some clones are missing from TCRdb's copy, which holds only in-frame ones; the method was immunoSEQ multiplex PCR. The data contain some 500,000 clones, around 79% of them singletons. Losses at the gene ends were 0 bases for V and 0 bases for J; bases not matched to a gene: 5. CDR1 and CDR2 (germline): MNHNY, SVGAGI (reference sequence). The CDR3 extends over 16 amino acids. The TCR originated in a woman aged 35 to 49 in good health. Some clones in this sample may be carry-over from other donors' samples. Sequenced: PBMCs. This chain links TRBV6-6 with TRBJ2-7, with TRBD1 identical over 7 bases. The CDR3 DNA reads TGTGCCAGCAGTTACTCGGGGGCAGGGGGCTCCTACGAGCAGTACTTC. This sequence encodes CASSYSGAGGSYEQYF.